This T cell receptor (beta chain) appears in the sequencing data of a study of cytomegalovirus exposure and HLA in healthy donors. Study overall: Assignment to the Caucasian-associated ancestry cluster applied to more than 75% of the approximately 420 genotyped donors.

The V gene end was trimmed by 6 bases and the J gene end by 4 bases; junction bases not matched to a gene: 6. CDR1 and CDR2 (germline): MNHEY, SVGAGI. CDR3 size: 14 residues. PCR primers comprised 60 Vbeta and 13 Jbeta primers. This table comes from immunoSEQ multiplex PCR, and its TCRdb copy is limited to in-frame clones, with some not included. This sample has over 150,000 clones, with 82% found just once. The specimen was PBMCs. This TCR was recovered from a girl aged 2 to 9 in good health and CMV-seropositive. The V and J genes are TRBV6-5 and TRBJ2-7, with TRBD1 matching over 10 bases. The CDR3 DNA reads as TGTGCCAGCAGCGAAAGGACAGGGGGATACGAGCAGTACTTC. Translated, it gives CASSERTGGYEQYF.